This T cell receptor (beta chain) was obtained from a study of CXCR3-negative and CXCR3-positive naive CD8 T cells. As for the study in general: The study obtained about 135 million TRB reads, about 1.5 +/- 0.3 million per library.

About this clonotype: Antigen specificity is unknown.

Per germline, CDR1 SGHAT and CDR2 FQNNGV. CDR3 size: 17 residues. Overall study findings and caveats: Comparably high diversity marked both naive subsets, whereas memory CD8+ cells had much lower diversity.

The method, 5' RACE with UMI labels, was used to prepare the TRB cDNA libraries. TCRdb re-called the 5' RACE reads; every CDR3 protein appears as one record, without DNA. The sample table sets out approximately 41,000 distinct CDR3 sequences. In triplicate, each CD8+ T cell subset was sorted at some 300,000 cells per replicate. This TCR came from a human donor in good health. Some clones in this sample may be carry-over from other donors' samples. The chain joins TRBV11-2 to TRBJ2-1. The specimen was memory CD8+ T cells from blood. The CDR3 sequence is CASSLIGSWSSYNEQFF.